This T cell receptor beta chain was identified in a study of technical replicates of blood from a few donors. The protocol was immunoSEQ multiplex PCR, while the TCRdb copy is restricted to in-frame clones and leaves out a portion. In the table there are around 80,000 clones, about 91% of which are singletons. V lost 7 bases and J lost 4, with 13 bases in between. Germline CDR1 and CDR2: MNHNS and SASEGT. This CDR3 has 14 residues. Sequencing input: T cells isolated from PBMCs. The sequence came from a human donor in good health. This chain links TRBV6-1 with TRBJ2-2, with D tentatively TRBD1 (6 bases). The chain's CDR3 is CASKYRTVTGELFF. DNA of the CDR3: TGTGCCAGCAAGTATAGGACAGTCACCGGGGAGCTGTTTTTT.